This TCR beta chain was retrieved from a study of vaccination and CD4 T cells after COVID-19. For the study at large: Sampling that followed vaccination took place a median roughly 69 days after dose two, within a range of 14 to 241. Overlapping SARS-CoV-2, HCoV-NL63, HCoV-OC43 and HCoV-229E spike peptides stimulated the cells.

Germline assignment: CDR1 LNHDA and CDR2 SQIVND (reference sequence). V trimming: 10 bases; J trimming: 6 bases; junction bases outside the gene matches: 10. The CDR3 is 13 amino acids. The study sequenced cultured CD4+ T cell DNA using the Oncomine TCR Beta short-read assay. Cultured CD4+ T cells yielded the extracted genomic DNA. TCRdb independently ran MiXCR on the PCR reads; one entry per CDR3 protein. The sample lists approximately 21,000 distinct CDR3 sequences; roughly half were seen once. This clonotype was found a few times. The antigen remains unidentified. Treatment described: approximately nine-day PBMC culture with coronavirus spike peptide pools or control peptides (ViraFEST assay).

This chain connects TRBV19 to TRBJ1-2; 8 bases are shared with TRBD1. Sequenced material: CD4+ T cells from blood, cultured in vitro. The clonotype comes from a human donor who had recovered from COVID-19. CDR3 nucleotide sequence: TGTGCCACTTCCCCGGACAGGGTCGATGGCTACACCTTC. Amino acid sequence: CATSPDRVDGYTF.